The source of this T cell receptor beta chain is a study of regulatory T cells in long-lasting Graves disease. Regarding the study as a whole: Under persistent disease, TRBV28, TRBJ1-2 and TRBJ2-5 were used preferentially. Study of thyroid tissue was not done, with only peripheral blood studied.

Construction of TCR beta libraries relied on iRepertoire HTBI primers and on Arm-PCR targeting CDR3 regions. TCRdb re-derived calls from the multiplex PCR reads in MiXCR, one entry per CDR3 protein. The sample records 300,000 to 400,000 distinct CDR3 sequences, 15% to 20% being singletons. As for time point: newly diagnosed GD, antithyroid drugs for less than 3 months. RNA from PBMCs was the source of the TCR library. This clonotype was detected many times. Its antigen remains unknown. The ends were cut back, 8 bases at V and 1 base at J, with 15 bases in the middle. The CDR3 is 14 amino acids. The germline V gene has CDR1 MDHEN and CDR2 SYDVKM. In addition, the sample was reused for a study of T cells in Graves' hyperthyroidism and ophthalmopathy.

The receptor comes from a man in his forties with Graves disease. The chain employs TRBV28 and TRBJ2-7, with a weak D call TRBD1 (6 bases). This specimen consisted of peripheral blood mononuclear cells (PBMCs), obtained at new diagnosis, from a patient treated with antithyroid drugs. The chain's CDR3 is CASGRGHSSYEQYF. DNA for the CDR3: TGTGCCAGCGGAAGGGGACATAGTTCCTACGAGCAGTACTTC.